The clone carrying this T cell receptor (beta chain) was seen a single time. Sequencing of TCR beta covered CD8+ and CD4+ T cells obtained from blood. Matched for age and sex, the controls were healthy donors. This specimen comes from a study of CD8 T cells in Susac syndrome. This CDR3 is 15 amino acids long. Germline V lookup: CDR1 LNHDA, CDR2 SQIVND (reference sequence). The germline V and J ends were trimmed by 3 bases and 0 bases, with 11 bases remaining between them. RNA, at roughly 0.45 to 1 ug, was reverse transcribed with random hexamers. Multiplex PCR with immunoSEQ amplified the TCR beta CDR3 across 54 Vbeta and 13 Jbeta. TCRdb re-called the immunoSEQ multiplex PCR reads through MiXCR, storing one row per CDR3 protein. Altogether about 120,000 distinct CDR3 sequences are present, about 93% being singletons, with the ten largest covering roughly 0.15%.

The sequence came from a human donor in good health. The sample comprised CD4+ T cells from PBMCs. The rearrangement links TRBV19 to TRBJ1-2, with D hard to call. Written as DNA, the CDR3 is TGTGCCAGTAGTATCTCGGCCTCAGCTAACTATGGCTACACCTTC. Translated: CASSISASANYGYTF.